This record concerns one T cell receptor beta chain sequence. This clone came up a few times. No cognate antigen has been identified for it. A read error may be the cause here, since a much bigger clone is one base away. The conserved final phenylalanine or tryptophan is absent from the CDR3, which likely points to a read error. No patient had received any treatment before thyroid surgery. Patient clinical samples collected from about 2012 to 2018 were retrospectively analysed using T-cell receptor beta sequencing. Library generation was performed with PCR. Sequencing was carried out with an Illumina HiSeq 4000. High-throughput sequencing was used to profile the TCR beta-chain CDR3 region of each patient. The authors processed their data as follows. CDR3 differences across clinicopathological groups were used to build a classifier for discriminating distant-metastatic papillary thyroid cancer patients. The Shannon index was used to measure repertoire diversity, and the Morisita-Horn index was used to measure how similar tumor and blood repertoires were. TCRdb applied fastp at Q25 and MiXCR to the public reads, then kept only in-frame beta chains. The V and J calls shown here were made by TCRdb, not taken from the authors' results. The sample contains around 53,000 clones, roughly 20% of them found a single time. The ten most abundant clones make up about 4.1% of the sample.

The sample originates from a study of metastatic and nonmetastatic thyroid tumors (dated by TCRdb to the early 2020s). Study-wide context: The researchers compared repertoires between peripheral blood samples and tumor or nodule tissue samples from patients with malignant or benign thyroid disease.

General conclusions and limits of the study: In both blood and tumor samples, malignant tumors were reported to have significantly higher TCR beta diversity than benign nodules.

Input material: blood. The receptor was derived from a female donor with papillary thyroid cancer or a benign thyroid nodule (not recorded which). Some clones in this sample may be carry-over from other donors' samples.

The DNA sequence follows: TGTGCCATCAGTGAGACCGGGAACACTGAAGCTTTCCTT. Its coded protein is CAISETGNTEAFL. This chain joins TRBV10-3 to TRBJ1-1; the D gene assignment is ambiguous. Looking up the germline V gene yields CDR1 ENHRY and CDR2 SYGVKD. The CDR3 is 13 residues long, counting both termini. Left in the record is the CDR3 DNA by itself, 39 bases read in frame from the first base. V is reduced by 2 bases and J by 1 base, leaving a spacing of 5 bases between them.